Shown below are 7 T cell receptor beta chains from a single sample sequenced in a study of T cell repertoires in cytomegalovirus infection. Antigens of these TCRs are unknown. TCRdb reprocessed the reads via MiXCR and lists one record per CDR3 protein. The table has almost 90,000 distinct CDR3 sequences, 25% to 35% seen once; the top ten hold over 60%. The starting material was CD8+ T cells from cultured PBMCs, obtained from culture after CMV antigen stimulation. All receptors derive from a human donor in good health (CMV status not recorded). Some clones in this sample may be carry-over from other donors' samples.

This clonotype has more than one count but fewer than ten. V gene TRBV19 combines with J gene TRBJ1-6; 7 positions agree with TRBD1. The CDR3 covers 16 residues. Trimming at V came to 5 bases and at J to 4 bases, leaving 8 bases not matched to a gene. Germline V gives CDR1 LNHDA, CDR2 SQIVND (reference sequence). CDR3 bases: TGTGCCAGTAGTGTACAGGGGACCTCATATAATTCACCCCTCCACTTT. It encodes CASSVQGTSYNSPLHF.

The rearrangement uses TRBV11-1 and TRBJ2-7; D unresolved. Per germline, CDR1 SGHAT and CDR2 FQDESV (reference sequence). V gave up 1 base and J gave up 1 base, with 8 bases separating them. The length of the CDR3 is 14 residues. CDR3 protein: CASSLVGRSYEQYF. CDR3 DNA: TGTGCCAGCAGCTTAGTAGGGCGGTCCTACGAGCAGTACTTC.

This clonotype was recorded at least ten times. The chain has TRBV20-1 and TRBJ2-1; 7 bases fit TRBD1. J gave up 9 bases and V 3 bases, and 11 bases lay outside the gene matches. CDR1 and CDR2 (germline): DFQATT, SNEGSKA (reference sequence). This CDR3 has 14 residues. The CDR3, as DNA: TGCAGTGCTAGTTCGGTCCAGGGGGTGGGTGAGCAGTTCTTC. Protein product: CSASSVQGVGEQFF.

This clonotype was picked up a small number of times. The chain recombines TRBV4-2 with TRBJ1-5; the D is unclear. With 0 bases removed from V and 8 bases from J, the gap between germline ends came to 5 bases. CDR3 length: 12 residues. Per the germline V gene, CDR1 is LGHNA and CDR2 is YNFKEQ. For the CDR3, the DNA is TGTGCCAGCAGCCAAGACGACGAGCCCCAGCATTTT. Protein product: CASSQDDEPQHF.

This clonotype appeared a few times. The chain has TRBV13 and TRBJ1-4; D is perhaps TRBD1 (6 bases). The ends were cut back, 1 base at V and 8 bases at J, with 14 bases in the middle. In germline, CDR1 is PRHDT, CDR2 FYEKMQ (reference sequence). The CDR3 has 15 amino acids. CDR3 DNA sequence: TGTGCCAGCAGCTTAGCGGCAGGGGTAGAGGAAAAACTGTTTTTT. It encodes CASSLAAGVEEKLFF.

The CDR3 coding sequence is TGTGCCAGCAGCCGGGACCGTGAGGTCCAGTACTTC. Its protein is CASSRDREVQYF. The rearrangement links TRBV7-9 to TRBJ2-5; D tentatively reads TRBD1 or TRBD2 (5 bases each). This CDR3 contains 12 residues. The germline V gene has CDR1 SEHNR and CDR2 FQNEAQ (reference sequence). Between the trimmed V and J ends, which lost 5 bases and 10 bases, there was a span of 14 bases.

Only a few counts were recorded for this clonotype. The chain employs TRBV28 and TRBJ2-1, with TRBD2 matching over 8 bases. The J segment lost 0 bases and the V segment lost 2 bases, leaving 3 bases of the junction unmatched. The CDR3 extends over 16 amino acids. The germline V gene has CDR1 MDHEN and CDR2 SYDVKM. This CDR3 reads CASSLKRGSSYNEQFF. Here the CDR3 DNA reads TGTGCCAGCAGTTTAAAGCGGGGGAGCTCCTACAATGAGCAGTTCTTC.